These 15 T cell receptor beta chains originate from one sample sequenced in a study of T-cell memory formation after mild COVID-19. TCRdb re-called the 5' RACE reads through MiXCR, storing one row per CDR3 protein. The repertoire includes about 310,000 distinct CDR3 sequences, approximately 15% of them detected once, and 22% sits in the top ten. The sequencing input was PBMCs or a T cell subset sorted from them (not recorded which). These receptors came from a man aged 18-30 years who had mild COVID-19 (a few samples of this study predate the infection). Cell type and time point are not known.

This clonotype was counted only a few times. The chain recombines TRBV20-1 with TRBJ2-1; 9 positions match TRBD2. The germline V gene encodes CDR1 DFQATT and CDR2 SNEGSKA (reference sequence). V was clipped by 0 bases and J by 2 bases; unmatched bases: 5. The CDR3 has 16 residues. The CDR3, as DNA: TGCAGTGCTAGAGACTCCCAGCGGGGGGCCTACAATGAGCAGTTCTTC. It encodes CSARDSQRGAYNEQFF.

This clonotype is a singleton in its sample. One end of the junction varies from germline; a read error may be responsible. CDR3 sequence: CARSVVYTDTQYF. CDR3 sequence (DNA): TGTGCCAGAAGCGTAGTCTACACAGATACGCAGTATTTT. V is TRBV9 and J is TRBJ2-3; D gene unclear. CDR1 and CDR2 from the germline V gene are SGDLS and YYNGEE. This CDR3 comprises 13 residues.

The sample holds a few counts of this clonotype. This rearrangement joins TRBV6-6 to TRBJ2-2, with 7 bases that match TRBD1. Germline loops: CDR1 MNHNY, CDR2 SVGAGI (reference sequence). Trimming at V came to 7 bases and at J to 7 bases, leaving 12 bases not matched to a gene. CDR3 length: 15 amino acids. CDR3 loop: CASTVQGLNYGELFF. CDR3 nucleotides: TGTGCCAGCACCGTACAGGGGCTAAATTACGGGGAGCTGTTTTTT.

This clonotype showed up just a few times. The chain recombines TRBV6-2 or TRBV6-3 with TRBJ2-7; either TRBD1 or TRBD2 may fit D (6 bases each). V was trimmed by 3 bases and J by 3 bases, leaving 21 bases between them. The V gene's germline CDR1 is MNHEY and CDR2 SVGEGT. CDR3 size: 17 residues. The CDR3 DNA follows: TGTGCCAGCAGTTATCAGGGTTATACAGGGACTTTCTACGAGCAGTACTTC. It codes for CASSYQGYTGTFYEQYF.

Here the CDR3 DNA reads TGTGCCAGCAGAGTAGCGGGGGCGAAGGAAGAGACCCAGTACTTC. Translation: CASRVAGAKEETQYF. This chain connects TRBV11-2 to TRBJ2-5; 9 nucleotides match TRBD2. After removal of 6 bases from V and 3 bases from J, the junction contained 8 bases not matched to a gene. CDR3 length: 15 residues. Looked up from germline, CDR1 is SGHAT and CDR2 is FQNNGV.

The J gene is TRBJ1-1, the V gene TRBV5-1; D ambiguous. The germline CDR1 and CDR2 sequences are SGHRS and YFSETQ. This CDR3 has 14 residues. With 1 base removed from V and 2 bases from J, the gap between germline ends came to 9 bases. CDR3 sequence: CASSLLSDNTEAFF. The DNA for the CDR3 is TGCGCCAGCAGCTTGTTATCAGATAACACTGAAGCTTTCTTT.

The rearrangement uses TRBV18 and TRBJ1-1, with D unclear. The CDR3 consists of 14 residues. Germline V lookup: CDR1 KGHSH, CDR2 LQKENI. V was clipped by 8 bases and J by 1 base, with 14 bases between them. The CDR3 is CASGPGRTNTEAFF. The CDR3 region has the DNA TGTGCCAGCGGACCCGGACGGACGAACACTGAAGCTTTCTTT.

This clonotype was detected a few times. The chain uses TRBV7-8 and TRBJ2-3; D gene ambiguous. The CDR3 extends over 13 amino acids. Trimming took 5 bases from V and 4 from J, leaving 10 bases between them. In germline, CDR1 is SGHVS, CDR2 FQNEAQ. CDR3 sequence (DNA): TGTGCCAGCAGCGACTCCGGACCAGATACGCAGTATTTT. This codes for CASSDSGPDTQYF.

This clonotype appeared a few times. The chain carries TRBV4-2 and TRBJ1-2; D not resolved. CDR1 is LGHNA and CDR2 is YNFKEQ in the germline V gene. V lost 1 base to trimming and J lost 5 bases, with 11 bases between them. The CDR3 has 14 residues. The CDR3, as DNA: TGTGCCAGCAGCCAAGGGCCGCTTGGGTATGGCTACACCTTC. Protein: CASSQGPLGYGYTF.

V and J are TRBV6-2 or TRBV6-3 and TRBJ1-6; D uncertain. Germline V gene lookup returns CDR1 MNHEY and CDR2 SVGEGT. V was pared by 4 bases and J by 10 bases, with 11 bases between. This CDR3 spans 13 amino acids. The CDR3 sequence: CASSFRGRSPLHF. CDR3 sequence (DNA): TGTGCCAGCAGTTTCCGGGGAAGGTCACCCCTCCACTTT.

A few counts support this clonotype. The chain has TRBV10-1 and TRBJ2-1, with D possibly matching TRBD2 (5 bases). The CDR3 is 14 residues long. Trimming pared 0 bases from V and 7 bases from J, leaving 10 bases between. The germline V gene has CDR1 WNHNN and CDR2 SYGVQD (reference sequence). CDR3 DNA sequence: TGCGCCAGCAGTGAGTCCTCAGGCGGGAATGAGCAGTTCTTC. This encodes CASSESSGGNEQFF.

This clonotype was counted at least ten times. V is TRBV5-6 and J is TRBJ2-1, with TRBD1 identical over 9 bases. V dropped 0 bases and J dropped 8; count of bases not matched to a gene: 0. Germline V gene lookup returns CDR1 SGHDT and CDR2 YYEEEE. CDR3 length: 13 residues. The CDR3 bases are TGTGCCAGCAGCTTGGACAGGGGGCATGAGCAGTTCTTC. Translating it yields CASSLDRGHEQFF.

This clonotype was observed a handful of times. The V and J genes are TRBV6-2 or TRBV6-3 and TRBJ1-5; no reliable D call. Germline assignment: CDR1 MNHEY and CDR2 SVGEGT. The CDR3 has 13 amino acids. The germline V and J ends were trimmed by 2 bases and 9 bases, with 11 bases remaining between them. CDR3 amino acids: CASSYGGFGPQHF. The CDR3 DNA reads TGTGCCAGCAGTTACGGAGGGTTCGGGCCCCAGCATTTT.

The chain has TRBV6-4 and TRBJ2-7, with TRBD1 matching 7 bases. The CDR3 consists of 13 residues. Germline V lookup: CDR1 MRHNA, CDR2 SNTAGT. With V trimmed by 11 bases and J by 5 bases, 12 bases remained unmatched. This CDR3 reads CAWRDRVTDEQYF. CDR3 coding DNA: TGTGCCTGGCGAGACAGGGTAACGGACGAGCAGTACTTC.

In the case of this clonotype: The junction does not match germline at one end; this may be a read error. J is TRBJ1-1 and V is TRBV6-5; D is uncertain. The CDR3 consists of 14 residues. The V gene's germline CDR1 is MNHEY and CDR2 SVGAGI. The CDR3, as DNA: TGTGCCAGCAGTTCCTCCCCCAGTAGCCGACACTCCCTCTTT. Protein sequence: CASSSSPSSRHSLF.